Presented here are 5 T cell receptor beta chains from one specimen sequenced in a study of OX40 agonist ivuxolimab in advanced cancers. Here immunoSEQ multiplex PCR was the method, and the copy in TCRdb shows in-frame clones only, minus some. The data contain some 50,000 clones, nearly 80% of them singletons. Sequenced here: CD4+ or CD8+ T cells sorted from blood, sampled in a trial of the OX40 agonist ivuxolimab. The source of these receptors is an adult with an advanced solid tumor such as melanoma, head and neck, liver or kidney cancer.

CDR3 loop: CASSLEREAFF. The CDR3 DNA follows: TGTGCCAGCAGCTTAGAGAGGGAAGCTTTCTTT. The chain employs TRBV11-3 and TRBJ1-1; D remains unclear. This CDR3 region has 11 residues. Trimming stripped 0 bases from V and 8 bases from J, with 4 bases between. CDR1 and CDR2 (germline): SGHNT, YENEEA.

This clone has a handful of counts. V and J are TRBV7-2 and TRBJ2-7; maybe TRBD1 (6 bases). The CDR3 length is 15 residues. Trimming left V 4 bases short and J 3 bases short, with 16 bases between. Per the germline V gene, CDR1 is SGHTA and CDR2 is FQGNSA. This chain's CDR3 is CASSSQTGQNYEQYF. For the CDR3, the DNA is TGTGCCAGCAGCTCGCAGACCGGACAGAACTACGAGCAGTACTTC.

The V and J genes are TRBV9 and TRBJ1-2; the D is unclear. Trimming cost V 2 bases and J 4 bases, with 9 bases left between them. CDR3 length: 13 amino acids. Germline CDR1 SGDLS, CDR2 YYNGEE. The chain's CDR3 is CASSVGSVYGYTF. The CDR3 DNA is TGTGCCAGCAGCGTGGGGTCTGTCTATGGCTACACCTTC. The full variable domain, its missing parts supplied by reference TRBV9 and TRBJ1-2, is DSGVTQTPKHLITATGQRVTLRCSPRSGDLSVYWYQQSLDQGLQFLIQYYNGEERAKGNILERFSAQQFPDLHSELNLSSLELGDSALYFCASSVGSVYGYTFGSGTRLTVV.

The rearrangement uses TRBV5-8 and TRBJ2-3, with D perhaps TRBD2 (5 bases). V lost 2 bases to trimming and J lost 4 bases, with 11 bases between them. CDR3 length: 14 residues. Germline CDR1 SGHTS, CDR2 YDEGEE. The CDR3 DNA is TGTGCCAGCAGCTTTTGGGGAGTTCCAGATACGCAGTATTTT. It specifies CASSFWGVPDTQYF.

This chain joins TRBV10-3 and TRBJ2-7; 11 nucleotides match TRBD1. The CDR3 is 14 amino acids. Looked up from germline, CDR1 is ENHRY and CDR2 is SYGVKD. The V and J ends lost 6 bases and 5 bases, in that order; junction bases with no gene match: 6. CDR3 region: CAIRRTGGLNEQYF. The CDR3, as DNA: TGTGCCATCAGGAGGACAGGGGGCCTGAACGAGCAGTACTTC.